This T cell receptor (beta chain) was observed in a study of blood T cell repertoires in COVID-19. About the study: Samples came from the United States, Italy and Spain, spanning acute and convalescent COVID-19. Sources were T cells, B-cell-depleted T cells, or PBMCs; the material itself was cDNA or gDNA.

Original processing methods: Cell counts per sample came from amplifying reference gene primers. Data came from immunoSEQ multiplex PCR; TCRdb stores just in-frame clones and leaves some out. V and J calls and clone size are those listed in that table; D and trimming were worked out from the DNA. The sample shows about 360,000 clones, approximately 86% of them seen only once. Seattle researchers signed up patients amid active infection and tracked them longitudinally. This TCR derives from a woman in her fifties or sixties with COVID-19, enrolled during active disease. Sequences were obtained from peripheral blood.

This CDR3 is CASSFEREFYEQYF. Written as DNA, the CDR3 is TGTGCCAGCAGCTTTGAAAGGGAGTTCTACGAGCAGTACTTC. This chain uses TRBV5-6 with TRBJ2-7; maybe TRBD2 (5 bases). V shed 2 bases and J shed 3 bases, with 12 bases lying between them. CDR1 is SGHDT and CDR2 is YYEEEE in the germline V gene. The CDR3 consists of 14 residues.